One sample yielded the 16 T cell receptor beta chains listed below, sequenced in a study of T-cell reconstitution after alpha-beta-depleted transplantation in children. Preparing the TCRbeta library involved the use of unique molecular identifiers. Each CDR3 protein gets one entry after TCRdb re-called the PCR reads with MiXCR. This sample has some 240,000 distinct CDR3 sequences, with 9.7% found just once. Material: PBMCs from the stem cell graft donor, obtained from the stem cell graft. Receptor source: a human donor who donated a stem cell graft to a child with SCID.

This clonotype was found many times. The chain couples TRBV28 to TRBJ2-1; the D is unclear. This CDR3 has 11 residues. Germline assignment: CDR1 MDHEN and CDR2 SYDVKM. V lost 5 bases and J 7 bases, leaving 6 bases between the germline ends. The CDR3 sequence: CASSVWNEQFF. In DNA form, the CDR3 reads TGTGCCAGCAGTGTCTGGAATGAGCAGTTCTTC.

This clonotype occurred many times. The genes are TRBV5-6 and TRBJ1-3; no clear D. Between the trimmed V and J ends, which lost 0 bases and 0 bases, there was a span of 10 bases. This CDR3 region has 16 residues. The germline CDR1 and CDR2 sequences are SGHDT and YYEEEE. The DNA for the CDR3 is TGTGCCAGCAGCTTGGCCTTCTGGAACTCTGGAAACACCATATATTTT. It yields the protein CASSLAFWNSGNTIYF.

This clonotype was observed many times. The chain combines TRBV28 with TRBJ1-2; TRBD1 matches at 9 bases. V lost 7 bases to trimming and J lost 8 bases; unmatched junction nucleotides: 14. Germline CDR1 MDHEN, CDR2 SYDVKM. The CDR3 runs 15 residues. The CDR3 DNA is TGTGCCAGCATTAGTTCCGGGACAGGGTCGTTAGGCTACACCTTC. Amino acid sequence: CASISSGTGSLGYTF.

This clonotype was seen ten or more times. V usage is TRBV5-1 and J usage is TRBJ2-4; the D gene is possibly TRBD1 (5 bases). There are 17 residues in the CDR3. Trimming took 0 bases from V and 6 from J, leaving 19 bases between them. The V gene's germline CDR1 is SGHRS and CDR2 YFSETQ. The CDR3, as DNA: TGCGCCAGCAGCTTGGAGGGGTGGTCCGTAGTTGGAAACATTCAGTACTTC. As protein: CASSLEGWSVVGNIQYF.

This clonotype came up many times. This chain joins TRBV13 and TRBJ2-1; D might be TRBD1 (5 bases). Trimming took 0 bases from V and 0 from J, leaving 12 bases between them. Per germline, CDR1 PRHDT and CDR2 FYEKMQ (reference sequence). The CDR3 has 17 residues. The CDR3 coding sequence is TGTGCCAGCAGCTTAGGGGGGCAGGGTCTCTCCTACAATGAGCAGTTCTTC. Amino acids: CASSLGGQGLSYNEQFF.

This clonotype was picked up many times. The chain carries TRBV20-1 and TRBJ1-5, with no clear D. Germline values: CDR1 DFQATT, CDR2 SNEGSKA (reference sequence). The CDR3 is made up of 14 amino acids. The V and J ends lost 4 bases and 4 bases respectively, with 14 bases between them. The CDR3 spells CSATTGFTNQPQHF. CDR3 bases: TGCAGTGCTACGACGGGGTTTACAAATCAGCCCCAGCATTTT.

The rearrangement links TRBV20-1 to TRBJ2-7; D is unresolved. V lost 0 bases to trimming and J lost 4 bases, with 13 bases between them. The CDR3 is 14 amino acids. The germline V gene encodes CDR1 DFQATT and CDR2 SNEGSKA (reference sequence). The CDR3 DNA reads TGCAGTGCTAGAGACTCGCTTGGCCTTTACGAGCAGTACTTC. Translated, it gives CSARDSLGLYEQYF.

This chain links TRBV5-5 with TRBJ2-7, with 11 bases matching TRBD1. Germline V gene sequence: CDR1 SGHKS, CDR2 YYEKEE (reference sequence). The CDR3 extends over 14 amino acids. The V gene end was trimmed by 4 bases and the J gene end by 3 bases; junction bases not matched to a gene: 3. The CDR3 loop reads CASSVGTGGYEQYF. As DNA, the CDR3 is TGTGCCAGCAGCGTTGGGACAGGGGGCTACGAGCAGTACTTC.

This clonotype was picked up a small number of times. V gene TRBV20-1 combines with J gene TRBJ2-3; 12 positions agree with TRBD2. Per germline, CDR1 DFQATT and CDR2 SNEGSKA (reference sequence). The CDR3 spans 13 residues. J was trimmed by 6 bases and V by 2 bases; bases with no gene match: 0. In DNA, the CDR3 is TGCAGTGCTAGACTAGCGGGGGGGGATACGCAGTATTTT. Protein product: CSARLAGGDTQYF.

Ten or more counts support this clonotype. The V gene is TRBV5-1, the J gene TRBJ1-5; TRBD1 is a possible D gene (6 bases). The CDR3 is 15 residues long. Germline V gives CDR1 SGHRS, CDR2 YFSETQ. Trimming cost V 0 bases and J 0 bases, with 7 bases left between them. The CDR3 region is CASSLGTVSNQPQHF. The CDR3 bases are TGCGCCAGCAGCTTGGGGACAGTTAGCAATCAGCCCCAGCATTTT. Supplemented by reference TRBV5-1 and TRBJ1-5, the full variable domain reads KAGVTQTPRYLIKTRGQQVTLSCSPISGHRSVSWYQQTPGQGLQFLFEYFSETQRNKGNFPGRFSGRQFSNSRSEMNVSTLELGDSALYLCASSLGTVSNQPQHFGDGTRLSIL.

The sample holds many counts of this clonotype. V gene TRBV15 combines with J gene TRBJ2-1, with 9 bases identical to TRBD1. The CDR3 length is 18 residues. The germline V gene encodes CDR1 LNHNV and CDR2 YYDKDF (reference sequence). With 2 bases clipped from V and 3 bases from J, the junction kept 11 bases outside the gene matches. CDR3 DNA: TGTGCCACCAGCAGACACGGGACAGGGACGTTTCTCTACAATGAGCAGTTCTTC. Amino acid sequence: CATSRHGTGTFLYNEQFF.

The sample holds many counts of this clonotype. The chain joins TRBV5-6 to TRBJ1-1, with D unclear. The CDR3 covers 14 residues. The germline V gene encodes CDR1 SGHDT and CDR2 YYEEEE. The V gene lost 2 bases and the J gene lost 10 bases, with 18 bases spanning the gap. The chain's CDR3 is CASSFRDSEWRAFF. CDR3 DNA: TGTGCCAGCAGCTTTCGGGATAGTGAATGGCGAGCTTTCTTT.

The sample holds many counts of this clonotype. This sequence joins TRBV20-1 and TRBJ2-2, with TRBD1 as a possible D gene (6 bases). The germline V gene encodes CDR1 DFQATT and CDR2 SNEGSKA (reference sequence). Trimming shortened V by 5 bases and J by 6 bases, and 16 bases separated the two germline ends. The CDR3 length is 14 residues. CDR3 coding DNA: TGCAGTGCTCCTCTATGGGGGCAAGCCGGGGAGCTGTTTTTT. Protein: CSAPLWGQAGELFF.

This clonotype appeared a few times. V and J are TRBV5-5 and TRBJ2-6, with D maybe TRBD1 (6 bases). This CDR3 contains 18 residues. CDR1 is SGHKS and CDR2 is YYEKEE in the germline V gene (reference sequence). V lost 0 bases and J 0 bases, leaving 13 bases between the germline ends. In DNA, the CDR3 is TGTGCCAGCAGCTTGGGGCAGGGGCGTTACTCTGGGGCCAACGTCCTGACTTTC. It specifies CASSLGQGRYSGANVLTF. Full variable domain (missing parts from reference TRBV5-5 and TRBJ2-6): DAGVTQSPTHLIKTRGQQVTLRCSPISGHKSVSWYQQVLGQGPQFIFQYYEKEERGRGNFPDRFSARQFPNYSSELNVNALLLGDSALYLCASSLGQGRYSGANVLTFGAGSRLTVL.

This clonotype has more than one count but fewer than ten. The V gene is TRBV12-5, the J gene TRBJ1-6; a possible D gene is TRBD1 (6 bases). Germline V gives CDR1 LGHNT, CDR2 FRNRAP. V dropped 4 bases and J dropped 7 bases, with 17 bases sitting between them. This CDR3 spans 16 amino acids. This CDR3 reads CASGSGRGTVNSPLHF. The CDR3 DNA is TGTGCTAGTGGTTCCGGAAGGGGGACGGTAAATTCACCCCTCCACTTT.

This clonotype occurred many times. This chain links TRBV4-2 with TRBJ2-2; 7 bases match TRBD2. V was pared by 0 bases and J by 4 bases, with 2 bases of the junction left unmatched. Germline V lookup: CDR1 LGHNA, CDR2 YNFKEQ. The CDR3 covers 15 residues. The CDR3 sequence: CASSQEGGGTGELFF. In nucleotides, the CDR3 is TGTGCCAGCAGCCAAGAGGGGGGGGGCACCGGGGAGCTGTTTTTT.